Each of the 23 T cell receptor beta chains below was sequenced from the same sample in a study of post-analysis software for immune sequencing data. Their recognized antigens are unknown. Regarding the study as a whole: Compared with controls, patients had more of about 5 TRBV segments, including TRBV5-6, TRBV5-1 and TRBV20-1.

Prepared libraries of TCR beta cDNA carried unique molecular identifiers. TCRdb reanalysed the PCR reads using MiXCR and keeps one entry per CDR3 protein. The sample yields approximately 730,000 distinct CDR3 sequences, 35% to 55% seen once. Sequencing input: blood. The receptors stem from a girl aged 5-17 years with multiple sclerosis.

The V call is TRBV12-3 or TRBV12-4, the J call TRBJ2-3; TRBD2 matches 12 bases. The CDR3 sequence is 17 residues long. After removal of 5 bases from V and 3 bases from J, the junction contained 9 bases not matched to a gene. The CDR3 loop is CASSPRFTSGRTDTQYF. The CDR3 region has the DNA TGTGCCAGCAGTCCTCGTTTTACTAGCGGGAGGACAGATACGCAGTATTTT.

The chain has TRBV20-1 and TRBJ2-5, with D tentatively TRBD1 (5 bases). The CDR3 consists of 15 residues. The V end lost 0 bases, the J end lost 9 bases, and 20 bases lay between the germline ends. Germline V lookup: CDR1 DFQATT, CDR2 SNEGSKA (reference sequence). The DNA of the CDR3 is TGCAGTGCTAGAGAAACTCAGGGCTACGGTCTGTCCCAGTACTTC. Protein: CSARETQGYGLSQYF.

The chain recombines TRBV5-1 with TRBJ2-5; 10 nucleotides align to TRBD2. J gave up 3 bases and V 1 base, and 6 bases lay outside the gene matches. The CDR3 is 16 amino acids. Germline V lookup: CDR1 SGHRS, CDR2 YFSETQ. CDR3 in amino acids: CASSLSPSGSKETQYF. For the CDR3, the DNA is TGCGCCAGCAGCTTGAGCCCTAGCGGGAGCAAAGAGACCCAGTACTTC.

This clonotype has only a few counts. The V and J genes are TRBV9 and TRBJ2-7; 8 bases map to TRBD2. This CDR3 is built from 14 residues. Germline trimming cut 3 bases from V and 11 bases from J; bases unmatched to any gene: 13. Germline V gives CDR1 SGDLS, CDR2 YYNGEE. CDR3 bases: TGTGCCAGCAGCGACGGACTAGCACGTACGAGCAAGTACTTC. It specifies CASSDGLARTSKYF.

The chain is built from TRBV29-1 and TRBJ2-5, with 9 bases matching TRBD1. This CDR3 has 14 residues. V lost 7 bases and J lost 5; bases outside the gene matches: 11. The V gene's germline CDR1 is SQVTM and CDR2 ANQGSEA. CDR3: CSAGGTGWGETQYF. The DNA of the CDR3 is TGCAGCGCCGGAGGGACAGGGTGGGGGGAGACCCAGTACTTC.

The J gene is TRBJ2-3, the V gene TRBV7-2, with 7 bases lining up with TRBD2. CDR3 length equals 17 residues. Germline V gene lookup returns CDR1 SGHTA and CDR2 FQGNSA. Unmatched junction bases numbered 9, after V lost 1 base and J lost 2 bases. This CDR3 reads CASSLDPRDYFTDTQYF. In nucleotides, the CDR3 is TGTGCCAGCAGCTTAGACCCCCGGGACTACTTCACAGATACGCAGTATTTT.

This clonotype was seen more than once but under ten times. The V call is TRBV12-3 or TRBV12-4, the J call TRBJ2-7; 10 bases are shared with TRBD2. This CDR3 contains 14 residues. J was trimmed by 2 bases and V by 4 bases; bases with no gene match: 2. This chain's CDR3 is CASSWLAGAYEQYF. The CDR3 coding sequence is TGTGCCAGCAGTTGGCTAGCGGGAGCCTACGAGCAGTACTTC.

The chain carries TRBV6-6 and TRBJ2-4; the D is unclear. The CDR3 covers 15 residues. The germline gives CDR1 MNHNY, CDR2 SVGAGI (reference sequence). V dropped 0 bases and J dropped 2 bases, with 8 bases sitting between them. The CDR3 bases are TGTGCCAGCAGTTACTCGAGTCGGTCCAAAAACATTCAGTACTTC. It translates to CASSYSSRSKNIQYF.

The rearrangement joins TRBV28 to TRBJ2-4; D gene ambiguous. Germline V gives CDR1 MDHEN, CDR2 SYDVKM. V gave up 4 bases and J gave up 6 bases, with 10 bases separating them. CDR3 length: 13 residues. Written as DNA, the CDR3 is TGTGCCAGCAGTTCGCCCTCCAGAAACATTCAGTACTTC. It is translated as CASSSPSRNIQYF.

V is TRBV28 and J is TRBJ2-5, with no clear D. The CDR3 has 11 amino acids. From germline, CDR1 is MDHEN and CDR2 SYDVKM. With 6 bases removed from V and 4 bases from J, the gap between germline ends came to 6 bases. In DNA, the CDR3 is TGTGCCAGCAGGAGCAGAGAGACCCAGTACTTC. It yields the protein CASRSRETQYF.

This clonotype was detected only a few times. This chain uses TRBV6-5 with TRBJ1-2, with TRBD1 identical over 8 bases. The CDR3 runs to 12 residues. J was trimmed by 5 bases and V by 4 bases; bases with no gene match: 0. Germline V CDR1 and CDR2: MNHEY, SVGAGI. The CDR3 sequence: CASSWTGYGYTF. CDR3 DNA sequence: TGTGCCAGCAGTTGGACAGGGTATGGCTACACCTTC.

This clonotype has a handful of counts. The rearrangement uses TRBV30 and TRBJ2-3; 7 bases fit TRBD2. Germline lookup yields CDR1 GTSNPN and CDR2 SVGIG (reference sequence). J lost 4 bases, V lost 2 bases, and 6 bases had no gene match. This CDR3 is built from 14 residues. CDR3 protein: CAWSTVAGSDTQYF. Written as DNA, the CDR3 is TGTGCCTGGAGTACGGTAGCGGGCTCAGATACGCAGTATTTT.

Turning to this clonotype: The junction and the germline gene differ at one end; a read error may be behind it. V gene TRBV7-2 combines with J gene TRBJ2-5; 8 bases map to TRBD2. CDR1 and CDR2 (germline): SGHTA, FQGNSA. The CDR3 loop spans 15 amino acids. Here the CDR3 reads CASSLKAGDRETRYF. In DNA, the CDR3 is TGTGCCAGCAGCTTAAAAGCGGGAGACCGAGAGACCCGGTACTTC.

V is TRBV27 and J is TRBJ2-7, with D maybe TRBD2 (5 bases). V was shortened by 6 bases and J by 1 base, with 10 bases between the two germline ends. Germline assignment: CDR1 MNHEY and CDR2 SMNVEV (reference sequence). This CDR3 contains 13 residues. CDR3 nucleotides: TGTGCCAGCAGAGAAACGGGGTCCTACGAGCAGTACTTC. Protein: CASRETGSYEQYF.

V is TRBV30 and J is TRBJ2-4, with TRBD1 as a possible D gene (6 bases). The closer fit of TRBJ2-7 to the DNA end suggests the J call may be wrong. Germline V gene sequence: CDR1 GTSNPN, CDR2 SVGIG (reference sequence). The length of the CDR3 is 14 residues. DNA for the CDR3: TGTGCCTGGAGTGGACTCCTAGGGGGTACCGAGCAGTACTTC. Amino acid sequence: CAWSGLLGGTEQYF.

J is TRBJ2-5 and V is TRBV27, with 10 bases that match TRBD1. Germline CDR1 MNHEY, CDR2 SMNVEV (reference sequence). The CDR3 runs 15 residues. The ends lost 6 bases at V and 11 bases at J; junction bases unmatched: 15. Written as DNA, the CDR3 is TGTGCCAGCAGCACTAGCCGGGACAGGGGTTGGGAGCAGTACTTC. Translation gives CASSTSRDRGWEQYF.

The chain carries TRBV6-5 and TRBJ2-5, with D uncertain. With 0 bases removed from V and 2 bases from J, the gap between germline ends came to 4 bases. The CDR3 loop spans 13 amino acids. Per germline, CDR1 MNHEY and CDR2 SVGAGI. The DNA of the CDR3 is TGTGCCAGCAGTTACTCCAGGCAAGAGACCCAGTACTTC. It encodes CASSYSRQETQYF.

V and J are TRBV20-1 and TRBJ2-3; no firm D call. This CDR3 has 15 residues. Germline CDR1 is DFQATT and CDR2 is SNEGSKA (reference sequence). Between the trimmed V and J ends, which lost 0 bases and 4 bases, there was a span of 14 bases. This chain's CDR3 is CSARDLEIPPDTQYF. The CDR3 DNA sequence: TGCAGTGCTAGAGATTTGGAGATCCCCCCAGATACGCAGTATTTT.

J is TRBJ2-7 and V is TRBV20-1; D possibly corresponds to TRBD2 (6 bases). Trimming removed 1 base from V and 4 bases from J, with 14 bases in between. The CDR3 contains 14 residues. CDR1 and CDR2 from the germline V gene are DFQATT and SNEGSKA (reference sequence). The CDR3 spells CSARGAGGAYEQYF. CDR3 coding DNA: TGCAGTGCTAGAGGAGCGGGCGGGGCGTACGAGCAGTACTTC.

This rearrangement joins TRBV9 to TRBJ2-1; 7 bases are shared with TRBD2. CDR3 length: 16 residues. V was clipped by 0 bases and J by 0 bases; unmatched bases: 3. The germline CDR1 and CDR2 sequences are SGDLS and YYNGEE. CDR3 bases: TGTGCCAGCAGCGTAGGAGCGGGAAACTCCTACAATGAGCAGTTCTTC. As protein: CASSVGAGNSYNEQFF.

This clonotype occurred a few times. This chain's CDR3 is CASSLVLPQPLGGGELFF. For the CDR3, the DNA is TGTGCCAGCAGCTTAGTGCTGCCCCAGCCTCTAGGAGGCGGGGAGCTGTTTTTT. The chain employs TRBV7-2 and TRBJ2-2; D is perhaps TRBD2 (5 bases). This CDR3 contains 18 residues. Germline CDR1 is SGHTA and CDR2 is FQGNSA. Trimming removed 1 base at V and 7 bases at J, with 22 bases between.

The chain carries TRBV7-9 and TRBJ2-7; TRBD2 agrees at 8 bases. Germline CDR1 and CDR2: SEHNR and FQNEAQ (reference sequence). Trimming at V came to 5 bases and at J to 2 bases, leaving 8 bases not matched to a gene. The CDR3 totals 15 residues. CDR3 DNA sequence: TGTGCCAGCAGCCTCGGGGGGGGAACCACCTACGAGCAGTACTTC. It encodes CASSLGGGTTYEQYF.

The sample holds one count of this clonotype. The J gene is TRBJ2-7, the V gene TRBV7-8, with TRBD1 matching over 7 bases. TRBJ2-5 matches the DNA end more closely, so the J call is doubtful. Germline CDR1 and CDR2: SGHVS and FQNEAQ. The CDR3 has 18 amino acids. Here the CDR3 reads CASSFLAGGDPRIETQYF. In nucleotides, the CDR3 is TGTGCCAGCAGCTTTTTGGCAGGGGGTGATCCCCGGATAGAGACCCAGTACTTC.